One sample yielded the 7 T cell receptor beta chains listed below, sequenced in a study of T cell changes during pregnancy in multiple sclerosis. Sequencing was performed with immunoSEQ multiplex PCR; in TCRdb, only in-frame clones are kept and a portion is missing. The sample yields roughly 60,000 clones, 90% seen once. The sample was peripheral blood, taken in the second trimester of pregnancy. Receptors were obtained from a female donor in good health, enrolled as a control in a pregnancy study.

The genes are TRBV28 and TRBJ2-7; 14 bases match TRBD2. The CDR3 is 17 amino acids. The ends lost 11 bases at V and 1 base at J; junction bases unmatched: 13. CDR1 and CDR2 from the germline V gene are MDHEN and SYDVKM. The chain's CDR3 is CAHHGTSGRSDSYEQYF. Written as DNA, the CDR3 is TGTGCCCACCACGGGACTAGCGGGAGATCGGATTCCTACGAGCAGTACTTC.

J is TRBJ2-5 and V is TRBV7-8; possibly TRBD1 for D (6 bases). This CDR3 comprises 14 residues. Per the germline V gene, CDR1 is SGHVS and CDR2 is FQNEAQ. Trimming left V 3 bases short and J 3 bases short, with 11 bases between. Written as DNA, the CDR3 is TGTGCCAGCAGCTTTCAAGACAGGAAAGAGACCCAGTACTTC. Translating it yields CASSFQDRKETQYF.

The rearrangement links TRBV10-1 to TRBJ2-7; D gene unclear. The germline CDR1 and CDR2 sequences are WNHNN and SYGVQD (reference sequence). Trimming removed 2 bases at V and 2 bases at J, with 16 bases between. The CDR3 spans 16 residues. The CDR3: CASSEGRPGQAYEQYF. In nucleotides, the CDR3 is TGCGCCAGCAGTGAGGGTAGACCCGGCCAGGCCTACGAGCAGTACTTC.

The CDR3 DNA is TGCAGCGTTCTTGCAAGAGGCTCCTACAATGAGCAGTTCTTC. Translated: CSVLARGSYNEQFF. The rearrangement links TRBV29-1 to TRBJ2-1, with D unclear. CDR1 SQVTM and CDR2 ANQGSEA come from the germline V gene. Trimming shortened V by 5 bases and J by 0 bases, and 11 bases separated the two germline ends. CDR3 length: 14 residues.

Here the CDR3 reads CATSSPRTGRSYEQYF. In DNA form, the CDR3 reads TGTGCCACCAGCTCCCCTCGGACAGGGCGCTCCTACGAGCAGTACTTC. The J gene is TRBJ2-7, the V gene TRBV15, with 8 bases that match TRBD1. The length of the CDR3 is 16 residues. V lost 5 bases, J lost 0 bases, and 9 bases stayed unmatched. Germline V gives CDR1 LNHNV, CDR2 YYDKDF (reference sequence).

As DNA, the CDR3 is TGTGCCAGCAGCTCGGACACTAGCGGGGGGAATGAGCAGTACTTC. Residues: CASSSDTSGGNEQYF. The chain uses TRBV11-3 and TRBJ2-7; 12 bases map to TRBD2. This CDR3 is built from 15 residues. Germline lookup yields CDR1 SGHNT and CDR2 YENEEA. V trimming: 4 bases; J trimming: 7 bases; junction bases outside the gene matches: 8. The whole variable domain, filled in from reference TRBV11-3 and TRBJ2-7, reads EAGVVQSPRYKIIEKKQPVAFWCNPISGHNTLYWYLQNLGQGPELLIRYENEEAVDDSQLPKDRFSAERLKGVDSTLKIQPAELGDSAVYLCASSSDTSGGNEQYFGPGTRLTVT.

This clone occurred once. The CDR3 region is CASSLVGGKVVSNQPQHF. The CDR3, as DNA: TGTGCCAGCAGCTTAGTGGGGGGGAAAGTAGTTAGCAATCAGCCCCAGCATTTT. This chain links TRBV11-3 with TRBJ1-5; tentative D call: TRBD1 (5 bases). The CDR3 covers 18 residues. Germline CDR1 and CDR2: SGHNT and YENEEA. V gave up 1 base and J gave up 0 bases, with 16 bases separating them.